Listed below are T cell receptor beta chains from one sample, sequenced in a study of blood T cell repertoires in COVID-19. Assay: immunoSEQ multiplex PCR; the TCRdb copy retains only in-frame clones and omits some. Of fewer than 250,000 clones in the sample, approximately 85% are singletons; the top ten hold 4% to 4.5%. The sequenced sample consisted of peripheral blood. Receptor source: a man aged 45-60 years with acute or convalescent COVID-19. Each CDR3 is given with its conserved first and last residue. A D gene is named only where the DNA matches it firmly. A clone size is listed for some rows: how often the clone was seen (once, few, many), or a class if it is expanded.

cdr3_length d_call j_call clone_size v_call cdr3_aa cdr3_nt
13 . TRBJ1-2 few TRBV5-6 CASSLGAPYGYTF TGTGCCAGCAGCTTGGGGGCCCCCTATGGCTACACCTTC
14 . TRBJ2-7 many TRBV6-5 CASSPAGGGDEQYF TGTGCCAGCAGTCCTGCAGGGGGAGGTGACGAGCAGTACTTC
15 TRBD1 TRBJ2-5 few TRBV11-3 CASSLPGQGGKTQYF TGTGCCAGCAGCTTGCCGGGACAGGGGGGGAAGACCCAGTACTTC
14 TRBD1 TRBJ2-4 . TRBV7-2 CASSSRGQGGIQYF TGTGCCAGCAGCTCCAGGGGACAGGGGGGCATTCAGTACTTC
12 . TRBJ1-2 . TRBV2 CASSESTDSYTF TGTGCCAGCAGTGAAAGCACAGATTCCTACACCTTC
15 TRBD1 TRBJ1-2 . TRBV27 CASSFRQGNLYGYTF TGTGCCAGCAGTTTTCGACAGGGTAATCTGTATGGCTACACCTTC
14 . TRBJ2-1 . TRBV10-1 CASSDTGIGNEQFF TGCGCCAGCAGTGATACAGGGATTGGGAATGAGCAGTTCTTC
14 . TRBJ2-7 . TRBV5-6 CASSLAGSLHEQYF TGTGCCAGCAGCTTGGCGGGGTCCCTACACGAGCAGTACTTC
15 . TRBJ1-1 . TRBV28 CASSLDPGGTGEAFF TGTGCCAGCAGTTTGGATCCGGGGGGAACGGGTGAAGCTTTCTTT
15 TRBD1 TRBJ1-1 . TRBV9 CASSVSGTGNTEAFF TGTGCCAGCAGCGTCTCCGGGACAGGGAACACTGAAGCTTTCTTT
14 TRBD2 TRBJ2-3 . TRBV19 CATLSGGDTDTQYF TGTGCCACCCTTAGCGGGGGGGACACAGATACGCAGTATTTT
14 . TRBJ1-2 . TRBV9 CASSVGRGAYGYTF TGTGCCAGCAGCGTAGGGAGGGGCGCCTATGGCTACACCTTC
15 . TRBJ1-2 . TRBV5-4 CASSTTGDYGYGYTF TGTGCCAGCAGCACTACAGGAGATTATGGCTATGGCTACACCTTC
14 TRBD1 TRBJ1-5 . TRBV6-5 CASSTQGAGQPQHF TGTGCCAGCAGTACACAGGGGGCTGGTCAGCCCCAGCATTTT
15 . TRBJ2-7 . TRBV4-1 CASSLHNTGYYEQYF TGCGCCAGCAGCCTCCACAACACAGGGTACTACGAGCAGTACTTC
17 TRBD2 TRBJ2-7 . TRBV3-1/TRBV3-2 CASSQLGGGRPTYEQYF TGTGCCAGCAGCCAATTGGGAGGCGGGAGGCCAACCTACGAGCAGTACTTC
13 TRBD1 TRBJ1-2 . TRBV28 CASKGDRVWGYTF TGTGCCAGCAAAGGGGACAGGGTCTGGGGCTACACCTTC
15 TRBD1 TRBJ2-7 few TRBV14 CASSLGSGQGYEQYF TGTGCCAGCAGCTTAGGGTCGGGACAGGGCTACGAGCAGTACTTC
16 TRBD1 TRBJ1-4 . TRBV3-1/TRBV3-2 CASSQEWGTGNEKLFF TGTGCCAGCAGCCAAGAATGGGGGACAGGGAATGAAAAACTGTTTTTT
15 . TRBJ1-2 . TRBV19 CASSSFGTLNYGYTF TGTGCCAGTAGCTCATTCGGGACACTTAACTATGGCTACACCTTC
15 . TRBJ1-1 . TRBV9 CASSVAAVVNTEAFF TGTGCCAGCAGCGTAGCGGCGGTTGTCAACACTGAAGCTTTCTTT
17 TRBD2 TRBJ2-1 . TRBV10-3 CAISESTSGRAENEQFF TGTGCCATCAGTGAGTCGACTAGCGGGAGGGCCGAGAATGAGCAGTTCTTC
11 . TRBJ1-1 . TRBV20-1 CSASLPAEAFF TGCAGTGCTAGTTTACCCGCGGAAGCTTTCTTT
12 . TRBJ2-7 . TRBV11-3 CASSAKPGEQYF TGTGCCAGCAGCGCTAAGCCGGGCGAGCAGTACTTC
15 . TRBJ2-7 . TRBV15 CATSREDRTIYEQYF TGTGCCACCAGCAGAGAGGACAGGACTATTTACGAGCAGTACTTC
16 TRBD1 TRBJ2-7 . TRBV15 CATSRHLSGTGREQYF TGTGCCACCAGCAGACATCTCTCCGGGACAGGGCGCGAGCAGTACTTC
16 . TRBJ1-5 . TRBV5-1 CASSLEGGSGNQPQHF TGCGCCAGCAGCTTGGAGGGGGGGTCTGGCAATCAGCCCCAGCATTTT
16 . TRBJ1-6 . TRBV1 CTSSQQRDKDNSPLHF TGCACCAGCAGCCAACAAAGGGACAAGGATAATTCACCCCTCCACTTT
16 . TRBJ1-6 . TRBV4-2 CASSQGGDSYNSPLHF TGTGCCAGCAGCCAAGGGGGGGATTCCTATAATTCACCCCTCCACTTT
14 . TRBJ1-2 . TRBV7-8 CASSFSDGDYGYTF TGTGCCAGCAGCTTTTCCGACGGGGACTATGGCTACACCTTC
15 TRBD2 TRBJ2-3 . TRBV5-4 CASSSSGGATDTQYF TGTGCCAGCAGCTCTAGCGGGGGGGCGACAGATACGCAGTATTTT
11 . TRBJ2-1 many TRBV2 CASSEGGEQFF TGTGCCAGCAGTGAAGGAGGTGAGCAGTTCTTC
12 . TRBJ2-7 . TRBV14 CASSQAGGIPRF TGTGCCAGCAGCCAAGCCGGAGGTATCCCCCGGTTC
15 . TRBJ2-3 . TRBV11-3 CASSLRLEGGDTQYF TGTGCCAGCAGCTTGAGACTAGAGGGCGGTGATACGCAGTATTTT
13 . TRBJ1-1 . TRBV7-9 CASSLAHRTEAFF TGTGCCAGCAGCTTAGCTCACAGGACTGAAGCTTTCTTT
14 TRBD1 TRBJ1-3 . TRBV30 CAWGTGSSGNTIYF TGTGCCTGGGGGACAGGGAGCTCTGGAAACACCATATATTTT
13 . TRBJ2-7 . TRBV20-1 CSASAGSSYEQYF TGCAGTGCTAGTGCCGGGAGCTCCTACGAGCAGTACTTC
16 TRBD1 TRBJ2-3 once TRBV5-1 CASSPRSQGVGVTQYF TGCGCCAGCAGCCCGCGGTCACAGGGGGTCGGGGTTACGCAGTATTTT
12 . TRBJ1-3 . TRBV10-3 CAIRGTGNTIYF TGTGCCATCAGGGGCACTGGAAACACCATATATTTT
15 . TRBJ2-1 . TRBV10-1 CASLVPGATYDEQFF TGCGCCAGCCTCGTTCCGGGAGCTACTTACGATGAGCAGTTCTTC
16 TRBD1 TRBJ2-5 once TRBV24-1 CATSDLYRGPQETQYF TGTGCCACCAGTGATTTATACAGGGGGCCCCAAGAGACCCAGTACTTC
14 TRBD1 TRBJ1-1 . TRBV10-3 CAISDPDRGTEAFF TGTGCCATCAGCGATCCCGACAGGGGGACTGAAGCTTTCTTT